Here is one TCR beta chain with its context. Its antigen is unknown. The record has no base qualities; no much larger clone is one base away. Whole blood was collected in K2EDTA tubes by collaborating institutions according to the institutions' own protocols. Collaborator samples were shipped for TCRbeta analysis as frozen whole blood, isolated PBMCs, or DNA extracted from either sample type. The data were taken from a study of blood T cell repertoires in COVID-19 (dated by TCRdb to 2020 to 2022). Study-level background: Samples from collaborators originated in the United States, Italy and Spain and spanned both the acute and convalescent phases of COVID-19. The samples were drawn from the first 160 participants of the ongoing ImmuneRACE study and from 950 to 1,500 subjects provided by 6 global collaborators. The material from the prospective study consisted of cDNA or gDNA derived from T cells, B-cell-depleted T cells, or PBMCs. Subjects who had been exposed to COVID-19, were actively infected with it, or had recovered from it provided the deeply sampled blood TCRbeta repertoires that made up the dataset. Where HLA class I and class II types were available, the types were taken from metadata supplied by the sample provider, not from assay-based typing. The repertoires were made available in a free public database intended to serve as a resource for research on the immune response to SARS-CoV-2. The sample metadata nearly always contained a de-identified subject ID, COVID-19 status, age in years and sex. What the work shows at the level of the full study, not this receptor alone: The amount of clinical and demographic metadata varied by source and participant and was provided uncurated.

The immunoSEQ Assay, a bias-controlled multiplex PCR, was used to amplify TCRbeta CDR3 regions from genomic DNA. Concerning the study's data processing: Within the assay, amplification of reference gene primers was used to estimate how many nucleated cells each sample contained. To quantify the absolute abundance of each unique TCRbeta CDR3 rearrangement, sequence reads were collapsed and filtered. For each sample, productive Simpson clonality was calculated as the square root of Simpson's diversity index across productive rearrangements. TCRdb limited this immuneACCESS table to in-frame rearrangements with V and J called. A share of clones is missing; checked studies link under half to unresolved V genes, and the rest is unexplained. V, J and clone size derive from that table, while D and trimming were established from the DNA sequence. The sample yields about 90,000 clones; roughly four fifths were counted once. Of the sample, about 13% falls within the top ten clones.

The TCR was taken from a human donor in a cohort sampled during active COVID-19. Material for sequencing was peripheral blood.

The bases are TGTGCCAGCACCCCGCAAGGAGGGAACACTGAAGCTTTCTTT. The translation is CASTPQGGNTEAFF. The V and J genes are TRBV6-2 or TRBV6-3 and TRBJ1-1; confidence is insufficient to name the D gene. A distance of 13 bases separates the germline ends of V and J, which lose 7 bases and 1 base respectively. The CDR3 has 14 amino acids, counting the end cysteine and phenylalanine. Kept here is only the CDR3 DNA, which spans 42 bases and is read in frame from base 1. Taken from the germline V gene, the CDR1 and CDR2 loops are MNHEY and SVGEGT.